This T cell receptor beta chain was recovered during a study of blood T cell repertoires in COVID-19. Study information: Some COVID-19 samples were acute and others convalescent; all came from the United States, Italy and Spain. T cells, B-cell-depleted T cells, or PBMCs provided the cDNA or gDNA that served as material.

This clone was recorded only once. This CDR3 is built from 16 residues. V dropped 3 bases and J dropped 0 bases, with 12 bases sitting between them. As originally analysed: The assay estimated nucleated cells by amplifying reference gene primers. The protocol was immunoSEQ multiplex PCR, while the TCRdb copy is restricted to in-frame clones and leaves out a portion. From that table come the V and J calls and clone size; the DNA was used to work out D and trimming. Here the sample spans about 400,000 clones, around 92% being singletons. The receptor was derived from a man between 40 and 49 years old with acute or convalescent COVID-19. Source material: peripheral blood. The V and J genes are TRBV23-1 and TRBJ1-3; possibly TRBD1 for D (5 bases). TRBV23-1 is an open reading frame, and its role is uncertain. CDR3 sequence (DNA): TGCGCCAGCAGTCAGCGGGACCGGAACTCTGGAAACACCATATATTTT. This gives the protein CASSQRDRNSGNTIYF.